The clone carrying this TCR beta chain appeared a few times. The data were obtained in a study of human T cells and chemical hapten exposure. Germline V lookup: CDR1 LGHNA, CDR2 YSLEER. V lost 0 bases, J lost 3 bases, and 5 bases stayed unmatched. This CDR3 is 16 amino acids long. TCRdb used MiXCR to reprocess the RACE reads, holding one entry per CDR3 protein. The sample lists 250,000 to 300,000 distinct CDR3 sequences, 7.5% to 9% occurring once. As for time point: pre-sensitization, week 0. Treatment defined: therapeutic diphenylcyclopropenone sensitization with weekly scalp DPC. The chain is built from TRBV4-3 and TRBJ1-5; TRBD1 aligns across 7 bases. The TCR was taken from a man aged 18-30 years with alopecia areata. Some clones in this sample may be carry-over from other donors' samples. The specimen was whole blood, collected in connection with sensitization to the hapten diphenylcyclopropenone (DPC). The CDR3 loop is CASSQDIGQVNQPQHF. For the CDR3, the DNA is TGCGCCAGCAGCCAAGATATCGGACAGGTCAATCAGCCCCAGCATTTT.